Listed below are T cell receptor beta chains from one sample, sequenced in a study of cytomegalovirus exposure and HLA in healthy donors. This table comes from immunoSEQ multiplex PCR, and its TCRdb copy is limited to in-frame clones, with some not included. The sample has approximately 190,000 clones, roughly 80% seen once; the top ten hold approximately 2.1%. Source material: PBMCs. These receptors were taken from a woman aged 25-40 years in good health and CMV-seropositive. CDR3s include the opening cysteine and the closing phenylalanine or tryptophan. D genes are given only for firm matches. A clone size is listed for some rows: how often the clone was seen (once, few, many), or a class if it is expanded.

clone size,D gene,J gene,V gene,CDR3 protein,CDR3 DNA
-,TRBD1,TRBJ2-7,TRBV28,CASRQDRGRGQYF,TGTGCCAGCAGACAGGACAGGGGGCGGGGGCAGTACTTC
-,-,TRBJ2-1,TRBV18,CASSVVGADNEQFF,TGTGCCAGCTCTGTTGTTGGGGCTGACAATGAGCAGTTCTTC
-,TRBD1,TRBJ1-1,TRBV11-2,CASSARQGSMNTEAFF,TGTGCCAGCAGCGCAAGACAGGGGTCGATGAACACTGAAGCTTTCTTT
once,-,TRBJ2-3,TRBV30,CAWSRNRGGTDTQCF,TGTGCCTGGAGCCGTAACAGGGGGGGCACAGATACGCAGTGTTTT
-,TRBD2,TRBJ2-3,TRBV7-9,CASSQGTSGLSDTQYF,TGTGCCAGCAGCCAAGGGACTAGCGGACTTTCAGATACGCAGTATTTT
once,-,TRBJ2-7,TRBV10-3,CAIGGGYEQYF,TGTGCCATCGGGGGCGGCTACGAGCAGTACTTC
-,-,TRBJ2-1,TRBV7-3,CASSPETGNEQFF,TGTGCCAGCAGCCCCGAGACTGGCAATGAGCAGTTCTTC
-,-,TRBJ1-2,TRBV7-2,CASSGGRRGGYTF,TGTGCCAGCAGCGGGGGACGGAGGGGCGGCTACACCTTC
-,-,TRBJ1-3,TRBV4-1,CASSQRGLAQSGNTIYF,TGCGCCAGCAGCCAAAGAGGGTTAGCCCAATCTGGAAACACCATATATTTT
-,-,TRBJ2-1,TRBV6-6,CASSNPRGISYNEQFF,TGTGCCAGCAGCAACCCACGGGGGATCTCCTACAATGAGCAGTTCTTC
-,-,TRBJ2-7,TRBV7-6,CASSRDTNYEQYF,TGTGCCAGCAGCCGGGACACAAACTACGAGCAGTACTTC
-,-,TRBJ1-4,TRBV2,CASSEALQGEEKLFF,TGTGCCAGCAGTGAAGCATTACAGGGAGAAGAAAAACTGTTTTTT
once,TRBD1,TRBJ1-1,TRBV5-1,CASSHGQGGTEAFF,TGCGCCAGCAGCCATGGACAGGGAGGCACTGAAGCTTTCTTT
once,-,TRBJ1-2,TRBV27,CASSFLPGSDGYTF,TGTGCCAGCAGCTTCCTCCCGGGGTCAGATGGCTACACCTTC
-,TRBD2,TRBJ2-7,TRBV15,CATSRGLAGTYEQYF,TGTGCCACCAGCAGGGGACTAGCGGGAACCTACGAGCAGTACTTC
-,TRBD2,TRBJ2-5,TRBV20-1,CSAKRGETQYF,TGCAGTGCTAAGCGGGGAGAGACCCAGTACTTC
-,TRBD2,TRBJ2-7,TRBV30,CAWSAGGAYEQYF,TGTGCCTGGAGCGCGGGGGGAGCCTACGAGCAGTACTTC
few,TRBD1,TRBJ2-3,TRBV5-1,CASSMNFGTGSGDTQYF,TGCGCCAGCAGCATGAATTTCGGGACAGGGTCAGGAGATACGCAGTATTTT
-,-,TRBJ2-3,TRBV5-4,CASSLISRADTQYF,TGTGCCAGCAGCTTGATTTCGCGCGCAGATACGCAGTATTTT
once,-,TRBJ1-2,TRBV5-4,CASSFGGQGWRGEYGYTF,TGTGCCAGCAGCTTCGGAGGGCAAGGGTGGCGGGGGGAGTATGGCTACACCTTC
few,TRBD2,TRBJ2-1,TRBV27,CASSFIPSGGPGVEQFF,TGTGCCAGCAGTTTCATCCCTAGCGGGGGGCCGGGGGTTGAGCAGTTCTTC
-,TRBD2,TRBJ2-7,TRBV5-1,CASSLAWRGSSYEQYF,TGCGCCAGCAGCTTGGCCTGGCGGGGGAGCTCCTACGAGCAGTACTTC
-,-,TRBJ1-4,TRBV19,CASSRRGATNEKLFF,TGTGCCAGTAGTCGGCGGGGGGCAACTAATGAAAAACTGTTTTTT
-,-,TRBJ1-2,TRBV5-4,CASSLLGDGYTF,TGTGCCAGCAGCTTGTTAGGGGATGGCTACACCTTC
once,TRBD1,TRBJ1-1,TRBV5-1,CASSRETGVNTEAFF,TGCGCCAGCAGCCGCGAAACAGGGGTGAACACTGAAGCTTTCTTT
few,TRBD1,TRBJ1-1,TRBV5-6,CASSLVPAGGENTEAFF,TGTGCCAGCAGCTTGGTCCCGGCAGGGGGCGAGAACACTGAAGCTTTCTTT
-,TRBD1,TRBJ2-7,TRBV29-1,CSVGMADRGPKPYEQYF,TGCAGCGTTGGAATGGCAGACAGGGGGCCCAAACCCTACGAGCAGTACTTC
-,TRBD1,TRBJ1-1,TRBV7-2,CASSVQGAPNTEAFF,TGTGCCAGCAGCGTACAGGGGGCGCCGAACACTGAAGCTTTCTTT
-,TRBD2,TRBJ2-3,TRBV2,CASNPTSGITDTQYF,TGTGCCAGCAACCCGACTAGCGGGATCACAGATACGCAGTATTTT
-,-,TRBJ2-7,TRBV9,CASSAEGTSFDYEQYF,TGTGCCAGCAGCGCAGAGGGGACATCCTTTGACTACGAGCAGTACTTC
-,-,TRBJ2-7,TRBV13,CASSSDRHPYEQYF,TGTGCCAGCAGCTCGGACAGACATCCCTACGAGCAGTACTTC
few,-,TRBJ1-5,TRBV6-5,CASIDRRGNVHF,TGTGCCAGCATCGACCGAAGGGGGAATGTACATTTT
few,-,TRBJ2-7,TRBV27,CASSSGEGHSKSYEQYF,TGTGCCAGCAGTTCAGGCGAGGGACATTCAAAATCCTACGAGCAGTACTTC
-,-,TRBJ2-1,TRBV5-4,CASRRLAGQDNEQFF,TGTGCCAGCAGGCGGTTGGCGGGCCAGGACAATGAGCAGTTCTTC
-,-,TRBJ2-7,TRBV27,CASSLRGTYWTYEQYF,TGTGCCAGCAGTCTAAGGGGGACATATTGGACCTACGAGCAGTACTTC
-,-,TRBJ2-3,TRBV7-7,CASSPGTSTDTQYF,TGTGCCAGCAGTCCCGGGACAAGCACAGATACGCAGTATTTT
once,TRBD2,TRBJ2-5,TRBV11-3,CASSLTSGIETQYF,TGTGCCAGCAGCTTAACTAGCGGGATAGAGACCCAGTACTTC
-,-,TRBJ1-1,TRBV18,CASSRDTNTEAFF,TGTGCCAGCTCCCGAGACACGAACACTGAAGCTTTCTTT
-,-,TRBJ2-5,TRBV14,CASSPRAGAETQYF,TGTGCCAGCAGCCCCCGAGCAGGGGCGGAGACCCAGTACTTC
-,-,TRBJ1-3,TRBV15,CATSGGASGNTIYF,TGTGCCACCAGCGGCGGGGCCTCTGGAAACACCATATATTTT
-,TRBD1,TRBJ2-7,TRBV14,CASSPHRGQGAYEQYF,TGTGCCAGCAGCCCCCACAGGGGACAGGGGGCTTACGAGCAGTACTTC
-,TRBD1,TRBJ1-1,TRBV30,CAWGTGAYTEAFF,TGTGCCTGGGGGACAGGGGCTTACACTGAAGCTTTCTTT
-,TRBD1,TRBJ1-2,TRBV27,CASSGTGPIYGYTF,TGTGCCAGCTCCGGGACAGGGCCAATCTATGGCTACACCTTC
-,TRBD1,TRBJ2-1,TRBV28,CATGTGGYNEQFF,TGTGCCACCGGGACAGGGGGGTACAATGAGCAGTTCTTC
once,-,TRBJ1-6,TRBV30,CAWDRNSPLHF,TGTGCCTGGGACAGGAACTCACCCCTCCACTTT
-,TRBD1,TRBJ1-2,TRBV7-9,CASSSTGLGLYGYTF,TGTGCCAGCAGCTCGACAGGGCTAGGGCTTTATGGCTACACCTTC
-,-,TRBJ2-7,TRBV7-2,CASSLVTSYYEQYF,TGTGCCAGCAGCTTAGTTACCAGTTACTACGAGCAGTACTTC
-,-,TRBJ2-5,TRBV18,CASSFGLLETQYF,TGTGCCAGCTCATTTGGACTATTAGAGACCCAGTACTTC
-,-,TRBJ2-5,TRBV19,CASSIRRTQETQYF,TGTGCCAGTAGTATAAGACGGACTCAAGAGACCCAGTACTTC